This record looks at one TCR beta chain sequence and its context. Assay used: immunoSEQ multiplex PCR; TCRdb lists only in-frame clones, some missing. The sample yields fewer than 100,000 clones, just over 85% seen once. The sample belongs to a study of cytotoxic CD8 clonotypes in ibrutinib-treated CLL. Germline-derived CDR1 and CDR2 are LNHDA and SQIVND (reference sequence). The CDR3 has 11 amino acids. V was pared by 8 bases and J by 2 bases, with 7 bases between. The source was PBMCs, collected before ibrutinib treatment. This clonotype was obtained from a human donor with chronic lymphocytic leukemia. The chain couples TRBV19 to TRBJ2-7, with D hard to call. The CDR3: CASGVPYEQYF. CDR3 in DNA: TGTGCCAGTGGGGTACCCTACGAGCAGTACTTC.